Below are 14 T cell receptor beta chains sequenced from a single sample in a study of T cell responses to AZD1222 COVID-19 vaccine. Produced via immunoSEQ multiplex PCR; TCRdb's table is partial and in-frame only. The table has 100,000 or so clones, nearly 90% seen once. The specimen comprised peripheral blood, sampled on day 0 of AZD1222 vaccination. Source of these receptors: an adult in good health.

In nucleotides, the CDR3 is TGTGCCAGCAGTTACCCCTTGGGGGGACGGATTTACAATGAGCAGTTCTTC. Translating it yields CASSYPLGGRIYNEQFF. The chain has TRBV6-2 or TRBV6-3 and TRBJ2-1, with D possibly matching TRBD2 (6 bases). Germline CDR1 MNHEY, CDR2 SVGEGT. CDR3 size: 17 residues. Trimming stripped 2 bases from V and 4 bases from J, with 18 bases between.

The chain links TRBV19 to TRBJ1-2, with no clear D. Trimming took off 7 bases at V and 0 bases at J, with 15 bases between the two ends. Germline V CDR1 and CDR2: LNHDA, SQIVND (reference sequence). There are 15 residues in the CDR3. The CDR3 nucleotides are TGTGCCAGTATATTAAACACGGGGTCTAACTATGGCTACACCTTC. Translation gives CASILNTGSNYGYTF.

This chain links TRBV6-5 with TRBJ1-2; D is unclear. Germline CDR1 is MNHEY and CDR2 is SVGAGI. The CDR3 extends over 12 amino acids. Trimming removed 5 bases from V and 5 bases from J, with 9 bases in between. CDR3 region: CASSQQLYGYTF. The CDR3 bases are TGTGCCAGCAGTCAGCAGCTATATGGCTACACCTTC.

This chain links TRBV7-2 with TRBJ2-5, with D uncertain. This CDR3 is 12 amino acids long. Germline loops: CDR1 SGHTA, CDR2 FQGNSA. Trimming cost V 2 bases and J 0 bases, with 1 base left between them. The CDR3: CASSLHQETQYF. Written as DNA, the CDR3 is TGTGCCAGCAGCTTACACCAAGAGACCCAGTACTTC.

This chain uses TRBV7-9 with TRBJ1-3; tentatively, D is TRBD1 (5 bases). There are 16 residues in the CDR3. The germline V and J ends were trimmed by 9 bases and 1 base, with 19 bases remaining between them. Germline values: CDR1 SEHNR, CDR2 FQNEAQ (reference sequence). The CDR3 is CASKSTWGYSGNTIYF. CDR3 coding DNA: TGTGCCAGTAAATCCACATGGGGGTATTCTGGAAACACCATATATTTT.

The chain links TRBV6-5 to TRBJ1-3; tentatively, D is TRBD1 (6 bases). The CDR3 length is 14 residues. The V end was cut by 11 bases, the J end by 4 bases, with 18 bases between. CDR1 is MNHEY and CDR2 is SVGAGI in the germline V gene. CDR3 residues: CAAHRDADGNTIYF. As DNA, the CDR3 is TGTGCCGCCCACAGGGACGCGGACGGAAACACCATATATTTT.

The J gene is TRBJ1-1, the V gene TRBV7-9; D gene ambiguous. Germline V lookup: CDR1 SEHNR, CDR2 FQNEAQ (reference sequence). The CDR3 has 15 residues. Between the trimmed V and J ends, which lost 2 bases and 6 bases, there was a span of 16 bases. The CDR3 region is CASSLRVGRFAEAFF. The CDR3 DNA sequence: TGTGCCAGCAGCTTAAGGGTAGGGCGTTTCGCTGAAGCTTTCTTT.

V is TRBV19 and J is TRBJ2-7; no clear D gene. With 4 bases removed from V and 3 bases from J, the gap between germline ends came to 10 bases. Looked up from germline, CDR1 is LNHDA and CDR2 is SQIVND (reference sequence). The CDR3 has 13 amino acids. Here the CDR3 reads CASSRAPGYEQYF. DNA for the CDR3: TGTGCCAGTAGTAGGGCCCCTGGCTACGAGCAGTACTTC.

The rearrangement uses TRBV11-2 and TRBJ2-1; TRBD2 aligns across 8 bases. The CDR3 spans 13 residues. V lost 7 bases to trimming and J lost 8 bases; unmatched junction nucleotides: 7. Germline CDR1 is SGHAT and CDR2 is FQNNGV. The CDR3 bases are TGTGCCAGCAAGGGGCGGGAGGTCTATGAGCAGTTCTTC. It yields the protein CASKGREVYEQFF.

The chain links TRBV6-5 to TRBJ1-4, with D uncertain. Germline lookup yields CDR1 MNHEY and CDR2 SVGAGI. Trimming removed 11 bases at V and 7 bases at J, with 17 bases between. The CDR3 is 13 residues long. CDR3 DNA sequence: TGTGCCTGCACATCAGAACCGTCTGAAAAACTGTTTTTT. It specifies CACTSEPSEKLFF.

This clone has only one observation. V is TRBV9 and J is TRBJ2-2, with D hard to call. Germline-derived CDR1 and CDR2 are SGDLS and YYNGEE. This CDR3 is 16 amino acids long. Trimming cost V 2 bases and J 0 bases, with 11 bases left between them. The chain's CDR3 is CASSVRPIPNTGELFF. CDR3 DNA sequence: TGTGCCAGCAGCGTGAGACCCATCCCGAACACCGGGGAGCTGTTTTTT.

In this sample, this clone turned up a few times. The chain employs TRBV15 and TRBJ2-3; 8 bases are shared with TRBD2. Germline V gene data show CDR1 as LNHNV and CDR2 as YYDKDF (reference sequence). The ends lost 5 bases at V and 3 bases at J; junction bases unmatched: 7. This CDR3 region has 15 residues. In DNA, the CDR3 is TGTGCCACCAGCGCGGGGGGCGGGATGACAGATACGCAGTATTTT. Its protein product is CATSAGGGMTDTQYF.

The chain carries TRBV7-2 and TRBJ1-1; no clear D. CDR3 size: 13 residues. Germline lookup yields CDR1 SGHTA and CDR2 FQGNSA. Trimming took 2 bases from V and 7 from J, leaving 11 bases between them. The CDR3: CASSLPRSGEAFF. The CDR3 nucleotides are TGTGCCAGCAGCTTACCGCGGAGCGGTGAAGCTTTCTTT.

The chain couples TRBV4-3 to TRBJ1-2; 7 positions match TRBD1. The CDR3 totals 13 residues. Unmatched junction bases numbered 3, after V lost 3 bases and J lost 5 bases. The germline V gene has CDR1 LGHNA and CDR2 YSLEER. The CDR3, as DNA: TGCGCCAGCAGCCAGACAGGGATTTATGGCTACACCTTC. It codes for CASSQTGIYGYTF.